One and the same sample provided the 5 T cell receptor beta chains below, sequenced in a study of T cell responses to AZD1222 COVID-19 vaccine (dated by TCRdb to 2020 to 2023). Library generation was performed with the immunoSEQ multiplex PCR assay. As stored in TCRdb, this immuneACCESS dataset retains in-frame rearrangements with V and J assigned. A fraction of the clones does not appear; measured against another copy, unresolved V genes explain less than half of the discrepancy, and the remainder lacks a known reason. This sample is represented by about 50,000 clones; more than 80% of them were singletons. The ten largest make up about 20% of the sample. The sample's time point label is to be understood as: baseline before first vaccination. In light of the paper, this sample's treatment or condition label describes: meningococcal conjugate vaccine given as trial control. This sample comprised peripheral blood, obtained on day 0 of MenACWY control vaccination. The receptors derive from an adult in good health.

The DNA for the CDR3 is TGTGCCAGCAGCTTAGGGGCGGGAGCCCCGGGCTACGAGCAGTACTTC. The encoded protein is CASSLGAGAPGYEQYF. The chain combines TRBV7-6 with TRBJ2-7; 7 bases line up with TRBD2. The CDR3 length is 16 residues. Germline V CDR1 and CDR2: SGHVS, FNYEAQ. The trim removed 1 base at V and 3 bases at J, leaving 9 bases unmatched.

This chain uses TRBV6-5 with TRBJ2-7; TRBD2 matches at 10 bases. Germline trimming cut 5 bases from V and 2 bases from J; bases unmatched to any gene: 3. Germline V gene sequence: CDR1 MNHEY, CDR2 SVGAGI. This CDR3 has 14 residues. The CDR3 sequence is CASSPSGRAYEQYF. CDR3 coding DNA: TGTGCCAGCAGTCCTAGCGGGAGAGCCTACGAGCAGTACTTC.

The CDR3 bases are TGTGCCAGCAGTGAATCCCTAGCGGGAGTAGGGACCGGGGAGCTGTTTTTT. This encodes CASSESLAGVGTGELFF. This chain uses TRBV25-1 with TRBJ2-2; 10 bases match TRBD2. Germline CDR1 is MGHDK and CDR2 is SYGVNS. V was clipped by 1 base and J by 5 bases; unmatched bases: 7. The CDR3 extends over 17 amino acids. The full variable domain, its missing parts supplied by reference TRBV25-1 and TRBJ2-2, is EADIYQTPRYLVIGTGKKITLECSQTMGHDKMYWYQQDPGMELHLIHYSYGVNSTEKGDLSSESTVSRIRTEHFPLTLESARPSHTSQYLCASSESLAGVGTGELFFGEGSRLTVL.

The chain carries TRBV4-2 and TRBJ1-1; D may be TRBD1 (5 bases). Germline CDR1 is LGHNA and CDR2 is YNFKEQ. V was clipped by 4 bases and J by 7 bases, with 10 bases between them. The CDR3 consists of 12 residues. DNA for the CDR3: TGTGCCAGCAGCCGTGGGGGAGATGAAGCTTTCTTT. Encoded protein: CASSRGGDEAFF.

This clone was seen just once. The DNA for the CDR3 is TGTGCCAGCAGCTTCGCGGGGGCTTACACAGATACGCAGTATTTT. This gives the protein CASSFAGAYTDTQYF. This chain uses TRBV11-2 with TRBJ2-3, with D possibly matching TRBD2 (7 bases). Germline values: CDR1 SGHAT, CDR2 FQNNGV. This CDR3 is 15 amino acids long. Trimming took 3 bases from V and 2 from J, leaving 12 bases between them. Full variable domain (rest looked up from reference TRBV11-2 and TRBJ2-3): EAGVAQSPRYKIIEKRQSVAFWCNPISGHATLYWYQQILGQGPKLLIQFQNNGVVDDSQLPKDRFSAERLKGVDSTLKIQPAKLEDSAVYLCASSFAGAYTDTQYFGPGTRLTVL.